Described below is a single TCR beta chain sequence and its context. What it binds is not known. This record belongs to a study of T cell responses to AZD1222 COVID-19 vaccine. Repertoires were generated with immunoSEQ multiplex PCR, while TCRdb's copy carries only in-frame clones and drops some. Of 100,000 or so clones in the sample, approximately 88% were seen once. The CDR3 has 13 amino acids. Germline V gives CDR1 SGHDT, CDR2 YYEEEE. V lost 4 bases, J lost 1 base, and 8 bases lay in between. Overall study findings and caveats: Compared with day 0, the breadth and depth of the Spike-specific TCR repertoire rose significantly after two doses of AZD1222. Donors were largely white British and mainly female; clonal diversity was possibly underestimated.

The sample in question was peripheral blood, obtained on day 0 of AZD1222 vaccination. This rearrangement joins TRBV5-6 to TRBJ2-5; D remains unclear. The receptor was derived from an adult in good health. This chain's CDR3 is CASSPGSQETQYF. In DNA, the CDR3 is TGTGCCAGCAGCCCGGGCAGCCAAGAGACCCAGTACTTC. The full variable domain, with the rest looked up from reference TRBV5-6 and TRBJ2-5, is DAGVTQSPTHLIKTRGQQVTLRCSPKSGHDTVSWYQQALGQGPQFIFQYYEEEERQRGNFPDRFSGHQFPNYSSELNVNALLLGDSALYLCASSPGSQETQYFGPGTRLLVL.